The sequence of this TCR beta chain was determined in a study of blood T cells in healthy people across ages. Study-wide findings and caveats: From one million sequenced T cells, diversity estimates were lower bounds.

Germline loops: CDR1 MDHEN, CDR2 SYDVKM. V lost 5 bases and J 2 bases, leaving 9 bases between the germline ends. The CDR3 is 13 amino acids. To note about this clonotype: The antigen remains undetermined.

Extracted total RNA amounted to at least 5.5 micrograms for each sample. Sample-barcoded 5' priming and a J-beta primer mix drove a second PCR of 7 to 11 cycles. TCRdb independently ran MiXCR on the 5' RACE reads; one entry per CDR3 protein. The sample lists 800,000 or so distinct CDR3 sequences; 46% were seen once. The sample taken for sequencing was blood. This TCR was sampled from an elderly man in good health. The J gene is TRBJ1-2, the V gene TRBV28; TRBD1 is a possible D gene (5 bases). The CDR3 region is CASSVHRNYGYTF. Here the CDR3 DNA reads TGTGCCAGCAGTGTACACAGGAACTATGGCTACACCTTC.